This TCR beta chain was recorded in a study of tumor and adjacent non-tumor tissue in lung cancer. No cell sorting was done before RNA was extracted from the tissue. More than 3 cm separated this lung sample from the edge of the tumor. Newly diagnosed lung cancer patients had thoracic surgery in China, August–late 2014, without prior chemotherapy. This clonotype was detected only a few times. Its antigen remains unknown. Given a much more abundant clone one base away, this may be a read error. Since no conserved phenylalanine or tryptophan closes the CDR3, a read error is the likely cause. The study's findings and limits: Compared with tumor, normal lung showed significantly lower TCR diversity. Tumor repertoires had a smaller top 100 clone share than normal lung.

The library came from three nested PCR rounds adapted from ARM-PCR protocols. One entry per CDR3 protein, called by TCRdb with MiXCR from the multiplex PCR reads. In the table there are tens of thousands of distinct CDR3 sequences, around 62% of which are singletons. Germline CDR1 is DFQATT and CDR2 is SNEGSKA (reference sequence). The CDR3 extends over 13 amino acids. The V gene lost 6 bases and the J gene lost 8 bases, with 19 bases spanning the gap. The specimen sequenced was distant non-tumor lung tissue. The chain links TRBV20-1 to TRBJ1-1; possible D gene TRBD1, 6 bases. The sequence was obtained from a woman aged 40 to 50 with non-small cell lung cancer. CDR3 bases: TGCAGTGCAGGCAGCGGAGGGGGAAGGGAAGCTTTCCTT. Translation: CSAGSGGGREAFL.